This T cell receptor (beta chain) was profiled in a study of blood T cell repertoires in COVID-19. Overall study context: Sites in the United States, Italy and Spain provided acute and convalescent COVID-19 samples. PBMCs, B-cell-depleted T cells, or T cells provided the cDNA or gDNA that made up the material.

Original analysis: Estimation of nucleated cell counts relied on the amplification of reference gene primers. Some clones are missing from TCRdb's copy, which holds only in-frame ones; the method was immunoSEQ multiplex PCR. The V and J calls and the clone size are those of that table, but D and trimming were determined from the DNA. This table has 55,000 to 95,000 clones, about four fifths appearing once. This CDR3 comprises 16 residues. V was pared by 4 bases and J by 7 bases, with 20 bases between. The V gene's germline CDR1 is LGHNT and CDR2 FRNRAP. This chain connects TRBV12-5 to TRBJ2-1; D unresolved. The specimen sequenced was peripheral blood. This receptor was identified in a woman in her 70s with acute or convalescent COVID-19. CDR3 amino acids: CASGSPQAPLMNEQFF. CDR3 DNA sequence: TGTGCTAGTGGTTCCCCCCAGGCCCCCTTAATGAATGAGCAGTTCTTC.